This is a list of T cell receptor beta chains from one sample in a study of blood T cell repertoires in COVID-19. The table came from immunoSEQ multiplex PCR; TCRdb's copy has only in-frame clones and leaves some out. This table has some 240,000 clones, about 93% appearing once. The sample was peripheral blood. The receptors come from a man aged 60-69 years with COVID-19, enrolled during active disease. Both conserved end residues are part of each CDR3. A D gene is named only where the DNA matches it firmly. Size tells how often a clone was seen (once, few, many) or the class of an expanded clone, and some rows leave it out.

>TRBV15|-|-|TRBJ1-2
CATSRDRGRVGYTF
TGTGCCACCAGCAGAGATCGTGGGCGCGTTGGCTACACCTTC
>TRBV7-8|-|-|TRBJ1-5
CASSPGGGNQPQHF
TGTGCCAGCAGCCCGGGAGGGGGCAATCAGCCCCAGCATTTT
>TRBV5-6|TRBD1|-|TRBJ2-1
CASVRDRGDEQFF
TGTGCCAGCGTCCGGGACAGGGGCGATGAGCAGTTCTTC
>TRBV19|TRBD2|-|TRBJ2-1
CASMGGGRAEMNNEQFF
TGTGCCAGTATGGGGGGCGGGAGGGCCGAAATGAACAATGAGCAGTTCTTC
>TRBV24-1|TRBD1|-|TRBJ2-1
CATSDSDRAGGRINEQFF
TGTGCCACCAGTGATAGCGACAGGGCCGGCGGTAGGATCAATGAGCAGTTCTTC
>TRBV19|-|-|TRBJ1-1
CASSINRVMNTEAFF
TGTGCCAGTAGTATCAACAGGGTTATGAACACTGAAGCTTTCTTT
>TRBV4-2|TRBD2|-|TRBJ2-1
CASSQGAAGGPRSYNEQFF
TGTGCCAGCAGCCAAGGGGCGGCGGGGGGGCCCAGGTCCTACAATGAGCAGTTCTTC
>TRBV25-1|-|-|TRBJ2-1
CASTFGGEQFF
TGTGCCAGCACGTTTGGGGGCGAGCAGTTCTTC
>TRBV5-1|-|-|TRBJ1-1
CASSGDYLRNTEAFF
TGCGCCAGCAGCGGGGACTACCTTCGGAACACTGAAGCTTTCTTT
>TRBV6-5|-|few|TRBJ1-3
CASSYSGGSSGNTIYF
TGTGCCAGCAGTTACTCCGGGGGATCATCTGGAAACACCATATATTTT
>TRBV14|TRBD1|few|TRBJ2-7
CASSQDGTRTGFEQYF
TGTGCCAGCAGCCAAGACGGTACGAGGACAGGGTTCGAGCAGTACTTC
>TRBV23-1|-|-|TRBJ1-2
CASSPTNLPLDYGYTF
TGCGCCAGCAGTCCAACTAACCTTCCCCTAGACTATGGCTACACCTTC
>TRBV9|-|-|TRBJ1-1
CASSSKSGRGGNTEAFF
TGTGCCAGCAGCTCTAAATCCGGTAGGGGGGGGAACACTGAAGCTTTCTTT
>TRBV4-3|TRBD2|-|TRBJ2-7
CASSGTSGMTYEQYF
TGCGCCAGCAGTGGGACTAGCGGGATGACCTACGAGCAGTACTTC
>TRBV5-1|TRBD1|-|TRBJ2-1
CASSHPGQGSEQFF
TGCGCCAGCAGTCACCCGGGACAGGGAAGTGAGCAGTTCTTC
>TRBV5-4|TRBD1|once|TRBJ1-2
CASSLQGAGGYTF
TGTGCCAGCAGCTTGCAGGGGGCGGGGGGCTACACCTTC
>TRBV10-3|TRBD1|-|TRBJ1-2
CAIRQGVNYGYTF
TGTGCCATCAGACAGGGGGTTAACTATGGCTACACCTTC
>TRBV4-1|TRBD1|few|TRBJ1-2
CASSQAGTGSKNLYGYTF
TGCGCCAGCAGCCAAGCGGGGACAGGGAGCAAAAACCTCTATGGCTACACCTTC